The clone carrying this T cell receptor (beta chain) was seen once. V lost 0 bases and J lost 9; bases outside the gene matches: 8. This CDR3 spans 15 amino acids. The germline V gene encodes CDR1 SGDLS and CDR2 YYNGEE. This entry comes from a study of blood T cell repertoires in COVID-19. Across the study: Nucleic acid was either cDNA or gDNA, and it came from T cells, B-cell-depleted T cells, or PBMCs.

Using immunoSEQ multiplex PCR, the repertoire was profiled, and TCRdb retains in-frame clones only, with some absent. The table has about 180,000 clones, more than 70% seen once. This chain links TRBV9 with TRBJ2-1, with 8 bases aligning to TRBD2. The receptor was derived from a woman aged 25 to 39 who had recovered from COVID-19. The sequenced sample was PBMCs or T cells enriched from blood (not recorded which). The CDR3 sequence: CASSVAGGAVGEQFF. The DNA for the CDR3 is TGTGCCAGCAGCGTAGCGGGGGGGGCCGTCGGTGAGCAGTTCTTC.